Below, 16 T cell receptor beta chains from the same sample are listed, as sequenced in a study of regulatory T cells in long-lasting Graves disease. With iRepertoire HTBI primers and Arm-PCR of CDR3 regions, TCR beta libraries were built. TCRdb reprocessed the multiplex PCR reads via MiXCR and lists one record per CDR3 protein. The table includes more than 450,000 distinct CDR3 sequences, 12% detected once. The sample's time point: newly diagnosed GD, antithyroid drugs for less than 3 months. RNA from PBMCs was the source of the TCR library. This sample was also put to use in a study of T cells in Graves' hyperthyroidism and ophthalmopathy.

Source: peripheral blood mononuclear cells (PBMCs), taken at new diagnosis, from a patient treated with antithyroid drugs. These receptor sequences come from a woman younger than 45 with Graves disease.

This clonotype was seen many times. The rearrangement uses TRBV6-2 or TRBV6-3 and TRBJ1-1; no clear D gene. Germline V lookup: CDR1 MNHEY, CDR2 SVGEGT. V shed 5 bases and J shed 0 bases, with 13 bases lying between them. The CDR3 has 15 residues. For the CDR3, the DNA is TGTGCCAGCAGTCCGATGAGGACCATGAACACTGAAGCTTTCTTT. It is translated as CASSPMRTMNTEAFF.

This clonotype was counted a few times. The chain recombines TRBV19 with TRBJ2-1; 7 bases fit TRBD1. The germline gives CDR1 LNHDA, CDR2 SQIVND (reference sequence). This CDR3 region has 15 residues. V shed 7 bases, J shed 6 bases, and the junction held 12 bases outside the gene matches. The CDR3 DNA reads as TGTGCCAGTACCAGAGGACAGGAGTACGGCAATGAGCAGTTCTTC. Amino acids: CASTRGQEYGNEQFF.

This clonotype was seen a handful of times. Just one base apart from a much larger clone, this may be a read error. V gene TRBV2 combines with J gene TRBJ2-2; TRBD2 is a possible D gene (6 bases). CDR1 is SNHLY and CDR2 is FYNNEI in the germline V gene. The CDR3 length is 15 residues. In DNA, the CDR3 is TGTGCCAGCACTCTCGGCGGGATGAACACCGGGGAGCTGGTTTTT. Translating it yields CASTLGGMNTGELVF.

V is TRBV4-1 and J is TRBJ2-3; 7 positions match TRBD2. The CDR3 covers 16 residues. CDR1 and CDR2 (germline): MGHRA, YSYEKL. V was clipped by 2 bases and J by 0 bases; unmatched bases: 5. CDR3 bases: TGCGCCAGCAGCCAACCCCTTAGCGGGAGCACAGATACGCAGTATTTT. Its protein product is CASSQPLSGSTDTQYF.

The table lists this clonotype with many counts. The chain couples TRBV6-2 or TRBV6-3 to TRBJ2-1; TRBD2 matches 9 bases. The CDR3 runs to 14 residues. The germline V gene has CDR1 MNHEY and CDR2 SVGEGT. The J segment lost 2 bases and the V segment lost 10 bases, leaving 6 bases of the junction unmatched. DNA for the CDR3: TGTGCCACCAAGTTAGCGGGGGCCTACAATGAGCAGTTCTTC. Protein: CATKLAGAYNEQFF.

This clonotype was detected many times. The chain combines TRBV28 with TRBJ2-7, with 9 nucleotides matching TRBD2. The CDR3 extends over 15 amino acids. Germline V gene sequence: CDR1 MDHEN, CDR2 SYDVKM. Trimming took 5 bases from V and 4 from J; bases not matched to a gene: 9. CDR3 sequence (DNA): TGTGCCAGCAGTGCGGGGGGGCAGGGATTTTACGAGCAGTACTTC. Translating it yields CASSAGGQGFYEQYF.

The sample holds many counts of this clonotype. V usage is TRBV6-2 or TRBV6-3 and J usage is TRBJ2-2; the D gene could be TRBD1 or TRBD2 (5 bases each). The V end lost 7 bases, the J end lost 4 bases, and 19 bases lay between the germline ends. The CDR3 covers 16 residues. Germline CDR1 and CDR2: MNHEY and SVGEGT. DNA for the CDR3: TGTGCCAGCACGGACCCTTGGGGGAGAAGCACCGGGGAGCTGTTTTTT. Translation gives CASTDPWGRSTGELFF.

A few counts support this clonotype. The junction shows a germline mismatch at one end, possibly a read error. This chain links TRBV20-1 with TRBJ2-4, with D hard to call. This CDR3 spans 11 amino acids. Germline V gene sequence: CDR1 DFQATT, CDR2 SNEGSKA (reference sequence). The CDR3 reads CGASRKNIQYF. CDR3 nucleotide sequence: TGCGGTGCTTCCCGGAAAAACATTCAGTACTTC.

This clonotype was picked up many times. The CDR3, as DNA: TGTGCCAGCAGCCGGGACAGCCTCGGGACTGAAGCTTTCTTT. It encodes CASSRDSLGTEAFF. The chain has TRBV5-4 and TRBJ1-1; 7 positions match TRBD1. The CDR3 length is 14 residues. V trimming: 4 bases; J trimming: 5 bases; junction bases outside the gene matches: 8. Germline-derived CDR1 and CDR2 are SGHNT and YYREEE (reference sequence).

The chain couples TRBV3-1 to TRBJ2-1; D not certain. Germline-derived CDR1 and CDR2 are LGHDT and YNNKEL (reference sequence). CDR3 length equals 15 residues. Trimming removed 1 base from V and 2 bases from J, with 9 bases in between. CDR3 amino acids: CASSQAENTYNEQFF. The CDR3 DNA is TGTGCCAGCAGCCAAGCAGAGAACACCTACAATGAGCAGTTCTTC.

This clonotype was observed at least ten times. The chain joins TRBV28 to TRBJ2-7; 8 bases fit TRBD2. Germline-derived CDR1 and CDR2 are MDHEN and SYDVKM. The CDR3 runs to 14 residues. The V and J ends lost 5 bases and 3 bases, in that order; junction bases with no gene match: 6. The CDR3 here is CASSLTSGLYEQYF. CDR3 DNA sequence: TGTGCCAGCAGTCTCACTAGCGGACTCTACGAGCAGTACTTC.

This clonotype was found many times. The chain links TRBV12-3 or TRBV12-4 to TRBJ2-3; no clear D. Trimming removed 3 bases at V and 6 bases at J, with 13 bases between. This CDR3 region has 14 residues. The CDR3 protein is CASSFVRGPDTQYF. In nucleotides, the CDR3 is TGTGCCAGCAGTTTCGTAAGAGGCCCCGATACGCAGTATTTT.

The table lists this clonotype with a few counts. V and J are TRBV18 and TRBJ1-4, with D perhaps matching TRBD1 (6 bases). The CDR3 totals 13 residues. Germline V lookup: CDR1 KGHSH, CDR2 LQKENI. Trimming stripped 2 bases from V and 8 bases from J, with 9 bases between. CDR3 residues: CASSPGDKEKLFF. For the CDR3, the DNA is TGTGCCAGCTCACCAGGGGACAAAGAAAAACTGTTTTTT.

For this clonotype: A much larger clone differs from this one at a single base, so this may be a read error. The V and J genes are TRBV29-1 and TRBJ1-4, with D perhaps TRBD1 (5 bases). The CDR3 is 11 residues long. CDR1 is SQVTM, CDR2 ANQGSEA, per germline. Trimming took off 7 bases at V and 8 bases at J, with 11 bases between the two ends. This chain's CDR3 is CSGGGGEKLFF. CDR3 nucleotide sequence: TGCAGCGGAGGCGGGGGGGAAAAACTGTTTTTT.

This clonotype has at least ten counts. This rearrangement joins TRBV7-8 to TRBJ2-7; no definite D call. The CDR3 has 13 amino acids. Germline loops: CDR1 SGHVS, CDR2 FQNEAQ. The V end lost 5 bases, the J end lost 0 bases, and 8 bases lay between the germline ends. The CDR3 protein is CASSLRHSYEQYF. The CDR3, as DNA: TGTGCCAGCAGCCTCCGACACTCCTACGAGCAGTACTTC.

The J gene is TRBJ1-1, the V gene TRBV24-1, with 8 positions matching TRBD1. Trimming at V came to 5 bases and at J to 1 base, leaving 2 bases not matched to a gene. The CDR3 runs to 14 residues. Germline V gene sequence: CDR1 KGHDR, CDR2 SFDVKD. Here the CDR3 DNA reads TGTGCCACCAGTGGTACAGGGGGGAACACTGAAGCTTTCTTT. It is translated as CATSGTGGNTEAFF.